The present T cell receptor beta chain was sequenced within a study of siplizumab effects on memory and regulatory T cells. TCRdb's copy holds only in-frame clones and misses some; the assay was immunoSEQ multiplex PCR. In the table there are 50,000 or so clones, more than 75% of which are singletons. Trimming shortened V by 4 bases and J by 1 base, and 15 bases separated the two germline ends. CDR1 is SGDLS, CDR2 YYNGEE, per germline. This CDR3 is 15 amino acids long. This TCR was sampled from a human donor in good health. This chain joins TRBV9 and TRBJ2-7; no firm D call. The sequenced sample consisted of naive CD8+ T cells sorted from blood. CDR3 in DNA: TGTGCCAGCAGCCCGGCCGGGTGGAATTCCTACGAGCAGTACTTC. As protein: CASSPAGWNSYEQYF.